These T cell receptor beta chains were read from a single sample in a study of CDR3 diversity in severe acne. Using its own MiXCR run on the PCR reads, TCRdb lists one record per CDR3 protein. The repertoire holds under 95,000 distinct CDR3 sequences, 48% seen once, with 10% in the top ten. The sample consisted of blood. Every receptor here comes from a male donor in good health, serving as a control. CDR3s include the opening cysteine and the closing phenylalanine or tryptophan. D genes are given only for firm matches. Some rows mark clone size as missing; the rest say once, few, many or name a class of expanded clone.

>TRBJ1-2|NA|TRBV24-1|TRBD1
TGTGCCACCAGTGGACAGGGGGCGGAGGGCTACACCTTC
CATSGQGAEGYTF
>TRBJ2-7|NA|TRBV6-2/TRBV6-3|TRBD2
TGTGCCAGCAGGATACTAGCGGGAGCGCAGTACTTC
CASRILAGAQYF
>TRBJ1-2|few|TRBV5-4|TRBD1
TGTGCCAGCAGCTGGAGGGGGCGAAGGGATGGCTACACCTTC
CASSWRGRRDGYTF
>TRBJ1-3|NA|TRBV15|NA
TGTGCCACCAGCAGAGGCGGCAGTTCCTCTGGAAACACCATACATTTT
CATSRGGSSSGNTIHF
>TRBJ2-2|NA|TRBV15|TRBD1
TGTGCCACCAGCAGACAACAGGGGCGAAGAACGAACACCGGGGAGCTGTTTTTT
CATSRQQGRRTNTGELFF
>TRBJ2-2|NA|TRBV20-1|NA
TGCAGTGCTCCAGACAGCGGGGAGCTGTTTTTT
CSAPDSGELFF
>TRBJ1-1|NA|TRBV13|NA
TGTGCCAGCAGCAACGGGGCTGAAGCTTTCTTT
CASSNGAEAFF
>TRBJ2-1|NA|TRBV5-4|NA
TGTGCCAGCAGCTTGGCGCGGAGATATGAGCAGTTCTTC
CASSLARRYEQFF
>TRBJ1-1|few|TRBV6-5|NA
TGTGCCAGCAGACCAATCACGAACACTGAAGCTTTCTTT
CASRPITNTEAFF
>TRBJ2-7|NA|TRBV30|TRBD1
TGTGCCTGGAGTGCGGGACAGGGGGATATAGAGTACTTC
CAWSAGQGDIEYF
>TRBJ1-2|NA|TRBV19|TRBD1
TGTGCCAGTAGTATTCGGGGACAGCCGATCTATGGCTACACCTTC
CASSIRGQPIYGYTF
>TRBJ2-7|NA|TRBV4-2|NA
TGTGCTAGCAGCCAAGAGGGGATGCACTACGAGCAGAACTTC
CASSQEGMHYEQNF
>TRBJ2-7|NA|TRBV5-1|TRBD2
TGCGCCAGCTCGAAGGGGACTACTCTCTACGAGCAGTACTTC
CASSKGTTLYEQYF
>TRBJ1-2|NA|TRBV13|NA
TGTGCCAGCAGCTTGGACGGGGTGGGCGATGGCTACACCTTC
CASSLDGVGDGYTF
>TRBJ2-7|NA|TRBV20-1|NA
TGCAGTGCTAGCAGATACGAGCAGTACTTC
CSASRYEQYF
>TRBJ2-7|NA|TRBV10-3|NA
TGTGCCATCAGTGTGGCAGGACTCCCATCCTACGAGCAGTACTTC
CAISVAGLPSYEQYF
>TRBJ1-1|NA|TRBV7-3|TRBD1
TGTGCCAGCAGCCCAAGGGGGACAGGGGTGAACACTGAAGCTTTCTTT
CASSPRGTGVNTEAFF
>TRBJ2-5|NA|TRBV7-7|TRBD2
TGTGCTAGCGGGAGTCGCCAAGAGACCCAGTACTTC
CASGSRQETQYF
>TRBJ1-1|few|TRBV11-2|NA
TGTGCCAGCAGCTTGGGAAGAGAAGCTTTCTTT
CASSLGREAFF
>TRBJ1-5|NA|TRBV6-1|NA
TGTGCCACAGGATTCGGGACTAGCGGGAGTATGAACGAGCATTTT
CATGFGTSGSMNEHF
>TRBJ2-3|many|TRBV5-1|NA
TGCGCCAGCAGAGATACAGGGCGCACAGATACGCAGTATTTT
CASRDTGRTDTQYF
>TRBJ1-3|many|TRBV5-1|NA
TGCGCCAGCAGCTTGGGGGCACAGGGATCTGGAAACACCATATATTTT
CASSLGAQGSGNTIYF
>TRBJ2-7|NA|TRBV29-1|NA
TGCAGCTTTGAGACAGGACCCTACGAGCAGTACTTC
CSFETGPYEQYF
>TRBJ1-6|many|TRBV6-4|TRBD1
TGTGCCAGCAGTGACCGGGACAGGAATTCACCCCTCCACTTT
CASSDRDRNSPLHF
>TRBJ1-1|NA|TRBV2|NA
TGTGCCAGCAGGGGGGGGGTAAGGGGAGGGGAGGCTTTCTTT
CASRGGVRGGEAFF
>TRBJ2-1|NA|TRBV7-9|NA
TGTGCCAGCAGCGAGGGACAGGGCGGGGGGGCAATAAATGAGCAGTTCTTC
CASSEGQGGGAINEQFF
>TRBJ2-1|few|TRBV7-3|NA
TGTGCCAGCAGCTTGCTCCCGGGACTCACCGCTTCGTTCTTC
CASSLLPGLTASFF
>TRBJ2-5|medium-sized|TRBV20-1|NA
TGCAGTGCTAGCCTCCAGGTGGCCCAGTACTTC
CSASLQVAQYF
>TRBJ2-7|NA|TRBV7-8|NA
TGTGCCAGCACCGGGACGGAAGGCTACGAGCAGTACTTC
CASTGTEGYEQYF
>TRBJ1-2|NA|TRBV19|NA
TGTGCCAGTAGTACATTTGAAAGGAACTATGGCTACACCTTC
CASSTFERNYGYTF
>TRBJ2-7|few|TRBV11-2|NA
TGTGCCAGCAGCCGCATTGAGGGGGAATACGAGCAGTACTTC
CASSRIEGEYEQYF
>TRBJ2-7|NA|TRBV19|TRBD1
TGTGCCAGTAGTACCACCAACAGGGGAAGCTTCAACTACGAGCAGTACTTC
CASSTTNRGSFNYEQYF
>TRBJ2-7|few|TRBV29-1|TRBD2
TGCAGCGTTCTAGCGGCCTCCTACGAGCAGTACTTC
CSVLAASYEQYF
>TRBJ1-1|once|TRBV6-1|NA
TGTGCCAGCAGTTACTCCGAGGGCACTGAAGCTTTCTTT
CASSYSEGTEAFF
>TRBJ2-5|many|TRBV11-3|NA
TGTGCCAGCAGCTTAGACGCGAGGGCCAGCGGGTGGGGGACCCAGTACTTC
CASSLDARASGWGTQYF
>TRBJ1-1|NA|TRBV6-5|NA
TGTGCCAGCCTTTGGAAAGCTGAAGCTTTCTTT
CASLWKAEAFF
>TRBJ1-1|NA|TRBV9|NA
TGTGCCAGCAGCCTAGACGGGTACGAAGCTTTCTTT
CASSLDGYEAFF
>TRBJ2-5|NA|TRBV19|TRBD1
TGTGCCAGTAGTATCAGGGGACAGGGACCCTGGGAGACCCAGTACTTC
CASSIRGQGPWETQYF
>TRBJ2-7|NA|TRBV7-9|NA
TGTGCCAGCAGCTTAGTTCGAGAGTCCTACGAGCAGTACTTC
CASSLVRESYEQYF
>TRBJ2-2|NA|TRBV6-4|TRBD2
TGTGCCAGCAGTGACTCGACTAGCGGGGGGGCAACCGGGGAGCTGTTTTTT
CASSDSTSGGATGELFF
>TRBJ2-5|NA|TRBV24-1|NA
TGTGCCAGCAGTATCTCTTGGGGCGGGAAGGAGACCCAGTACTTC
CASSISWGGKETQYF
>TRBJ1-2|NA|TRBV15|NA
TGTGCCACCAGCAGAGAAGGGGCGTATGGCTACACCTTC
CATSREGAYGYTF
>TRBJ1-5|few|TRBV28|TRBD1
TGTGCCAGCAGGCGACAGGGTGGTGGCAATCAGCCCCAGCATTTT
CASRRQGGGNQPQHF